This TCR beta chain derives from a study of regulatory and conventional T cells in breast cancer (dated by TCRdb to the mid-2010s). Within its sample, this clonotype is medium-sized (0.01 to 0.1%). No antigen is known for it. Nothing much larger sits one base from this clone, and base qualities are not available. Library generation was performed with PCR. The sequencer was an Illumina MiSeq. The public reads were reanalyzed by TCRdb: fastp trimming at Q25, MiXCR alignment, in-frame beta chains only. Here each entry gathers all rows of one CDR3 protein and keeps the most common genes and DNA. The sample table records approximately 9,500 distinct CDR3 sequences; about a third of these occur just once. The top ten clones comprise around 5.9% of the sample. The CDR3 goes from the cysteine to the phenylalanine over 15 residues. Of the read, only the CDR3 DNA is kept; its 45 bases are in frame from base 1. Based on the germline V gene (reference sequence), the CDR1 and CDR2 sequences are MNHNY and SVGAGI. Trimming removed 4 bases from V and 0 bases from J, leaving 10 bases between the germline ends.

The sequence was collected from a male donor in good health. The rearranged segments are TRBV6-6 and TRBJ2-1; TRBD2 is a weak D gene call, 5 bases matching. The sequenced sample consisted of conventional T cells from blood. The sequenced DNA: TGTGCCAGCAGTTCCCTCCGGGACTCCTACAATGAGCAGTTCTTC. This codes for CASSSLRDSYNEQFF.